This T cell receptor beta chain was identified during a study of Graves' ophthalmopathy and Graves' hyperthyroidism. This clonotype has ten or more counts. Germline values: CDR1 MNHEY, CDR2 SVGAGI. The CDR3 runs 18 residues. The V segment lost 0 bases and the J segment 10 bases; nucleotides outside the gene matches: 12. TCR beta CDR3 regions were amplified from RNA transcripts. Second-round multiplex PCR followed a first-round RT-PCR using HTBI primers. Using its own MiXCR run on the multiplex PCR reads, TCRdb lists one record per CDR3 protein. The table shows under 200,000 distinct CDR3 sequences, with over 35% occurring only once.

V and J are TRBV6-5 and TRBJ1-6; 10 nucleotides align to TRBD1. This clonotype originated in a woman in her thirties or forties with Graves' ophthalmopathy. The specimen was peripheral blood. CDR3 sequence reads: CASSYSFISGTGVSPLHF. DNA of the CDR3: TGTGCCAGCAGTTACTCGTTCATCTCCGGGACAGGGGTCTCACCCCTCCACTTT.